These 24 T cell receptor beta chains were sequenced from one sample in a study of cytomegalovirus exposure and HLA in healthy donors. Sequenced by immunoSEQ multiplex PCR; TCRdb stores in-frame clones only, minus some. The data show approximately 100,000 clones, with about 88% seen just once and 1.5% to 2% held by the top ten. The sequenced sample consisted of PBMCs. These receptors all stem from a woman between 18 and 29 years old in good health and CMV-seropositive.

This clone has a handful of counts. The chain carries TRBV19 and TRBJ1-2; TRBD1 aligns across 9 bases. J gave up 7 bases and V 5 bases, and 5 bases lay outside the gene matches. The CDR3 sequence is 13 residues long. Germline V gene lookup returns CDR1 LNHDA and CDR2 SQIVND (reference sequence). This chain's CDR3 is CASSAQGAAGYTF. CDR3 bases: TGTGCCAGTAGTGCACAGGGGGCAGCTGGCTACACCTTC.

This chain connects TRBV2 to TRBJ1-5, with a tentative D call TRBD1 (5 bases). Germline assignment: CDR1 SNHLY and CDR2 FYNNEI. Trimming shortened V by 1 base and J by 4 bases, and 23 bases separated the two germline ends. The CDR3 sequence is 19 residues long. The CDR3: CASSEEVGRAGGRNQPQHF. DNA of the CDR3: TGTGCCAGCAGTGAAGAAGTAGGGCGCGCGGGGGGGAGGAATCAGCCCCAGCATTTT. Variable domain in full (rest from reference TRBV2 and TRBJ1-5): EPEVTQTPSHQVTQMGQEVILRCVPISNHLYFYWYRQILGQKVEFLVSFYNNEISEKSEIFDDQFSVERPDGSNFTLKIRSTKLEDSAMYFCASSEEVGRAGGRNQPQHFGDGTRLSIL.

This chain links TRBV27 with TRBJ2-2, with 11 bases aligning to TRBD1. Per germline, CDR1 MNHEY and CDR2 SMNVEV (reference sequence). V lost 3 bases and J lost 4; bases outside the gene matches: 1. The CDR3 has 15 amino acids. CDR3 nucleotide sequence: TGTGCCAGCAGTTTTGGGACAGGGGGCACCGGGGAGCTGTTTTTT. Protein: CASSFGTGGTGELFF.

This chain joins TRBV6-5 and TRBJ1-2; D unresolved. Looked up from germline, CDR1 is MNHEY and CDR2 is SVGAGI. The CDR3 has 15 residues. Trimming took off 0 bases at V and 3 bases at J, with 11 bases between the two ends. CDR3 nucleotides: TGTGCCAGCAGTTACTCGACATTGCGGGACTATGGCTACACCTTC. As protein: CASSYSTLRDYGYTF.

The chain joins TRBV11-3 to TRBJ2-3; 9 positions match TRBD2. J gave up 2 bases and V 5 bases, and 5 bases lay outside the gene matches. There are 15 residues in the CDR3. Germline CDR1 is SGHNT and CDR2 is YENEEA. The CDR3 spells CASSEAGGSTDTQYF. The CDR3 nucleotides are TGTGCCAGCAGCGAAGCGGGGGGATCCACAGATACGCAGTATTTT.

The rearrangement joins TRBV27 to TRBJ1-5; 7 bases match TRBD1. V was clipped by 2 bases and J by 6 bases; unmatched bases: 4. CDR1 MNHEY and CDR2 SMNVEV come from the germline V gene (reference sequence). The CDR3 runs to 14 residues. DNA of the CDR3: TGTGCCAGCAGTTTAGCCTCAGGGGGTCAGCCCCAGCATTTT. Translated, it gives CASSLASGGQPQHF.

This clone was observed a handful of times. V and J are TRBV27 and TRBJ1-6, with TRBD1 as a possible D gene (5 bases). V lost 5 bases and J 1 base, leaving 6 bases between the germline ends. The germline CDR1 and CDR2 sequences are MNHEY and SMNVEV (reference sequence). The CDR3 totals 14 residues. The CDR3 is CASSRTSYNSPLHF. The CDR3 bases are TGTGCCAGCAGTCGGACATCCTATAATTCACCCCTCCACTTT.

The genes are TRBV7-6 and TRBJ2-7, with a possible D match to TRBD1 (6 bases). The V and J ends lost 3 bases and 2 bases respectively, with 17 bases between them. Germline CDR1 reads SGHVS; CDR2 reads FNYEAQ. This CDR3 comprises 16 residues. The CDR3 sequence: CASSFPRGLFPYEQYV. The CDR3 DNA is TGTGCCAGCAGCTTCCCCAGGGGCCTTTTCCCCTACGAGCAGTACGTC.

J is TRBJ2-7 and V is TRBV7-8, with 7 bases identical to TRBD1. There are 14 residues in the CDR3. Germline assignment: CDR1 SGHVS and CDR2 FQNEAQ. The ends lost 5 bases at V and 4 bases at J; junction bases unmatched: 8. CDR3: CASSLGQAVYEQYV. The CDR3, as DNA: TGTGCCAGCAGCCTTGGACAGGCAGTATACGAGCAGTACGTC.

The J gene is TRBJ1-5, the V gene TRBV19; the match to TRBD1 covers 8 bases. Germline V gene lookup returns CDR1 LNHDA and CDR2 SQIVND (reference sequence). The CDR3 loop spans 15 amino acids. J was trimmed by 2 bases and V by 9 bases; bases with no gene match: 9. The chain's CDR3 is CASKGLGQGNQPQHF. Here the CDR3 DNA reads TGTGCCAGCAAGGGGTTGGGACAGGGCAATCAGCCCCAGCATTTT.

The chain recombines TRBV2 with TRBJ1-3, with 10 bases lining up with TRBD1. The V gene's germline CDR1 is SNHLY and CDR2 FYNNEI. V gave up 6 bases and J gave up 2 bases; unmatched junction bases: 7. The CDR3 has 16 amino acids. CDR3 sequence reads: CASSLTGGEAGNTIYF. DNA of the CDR3: TGTGCCAGCAGCCTGACAGGGGGCGAAGCTGGAAACACCATATATTTT.

The V call is TRBV29-1, the J call TRBJ2-1; possible D gene TRBD1, 6 bases. Deletions cut 6 bases from V and 4 bases from J, with 10 bases between. This CDR3 is 12 amino acids long. CDR1 and CDR2 from the germline V gene are SQVTM and ANQGSEA. DNA of the CDR3: TGCAGCGTCGAGACAGGATACAATGAGCAGTTCTTC. This encodes CSVETGYNEQFF.

CDR3 protein: CASSLPTGGNTGELFF. The CDR3 nucleotides are TGTGCCAGCAGCTTACCCACAGGGGGGAACACCGGGGAGCTGTTTTTT. The V gene is TRBV7-9, the J gene TRBJ2-2; the match to TRBD1 covers 8 bases. This CDR3 spans 16 amino acids. V gave up 2 bases and J gave up 1 base; unmatched junction bases: 3. Germline CDR1 is SEHNR and CDR2 is FQNEAQ (reference sequence).

The chain employs TRBV5-5 and TRBJ2-7; 7 bases line up with TRBD1. The V gene's germline CDR1 is SGHKS and CDR2 YYEKEE (reference sequence). Losses at the gene ends were 4 bases for V and 5 bases for J; bases not matched to a gene: 6. The CDR3 consists of 13 residues. The CDR3 reads CASSLTGAHEQYF. CDR3 DNA: TGTGCCAGCAGCCTCACAGGGGCCCACGAGCAGTACTTC.

V gene TRBV4-3 combines with J gene TRBJ2-1; 10 bases align to TRBD2. CDR1 is LGHNA, CDR2 YSLEER, per germline. The CDR3 runs to 19 residues. With V trimmed by 2 bases and J by 4 bases, 14 bases remained unmatched. This CDR3 reads CASSQHLLAGEVLYNEQFF. As DNA, the CDR3 is TGCGCCAGCAGCCAACACCTCCTAGCGGGGGAAGTGCTTTACAATGAGCAGTTCTTC.

This rearrangement joins TRBV6-6 to TRBJ2-3; possibly TRBD2 for D (7 bases). Germline-derived CDR1 and CDR2 are MNHNY and SVGAGI (reference sequence). V shed 7 bases and J shed 3 bases, with 17 bases lying between them. The CDR3 covers 15 residues. CDR3 protein: CASTPRGAVTDTQYF. DNA for the CDR3: TGTGCCAGCACCCCCCGGGGGGCCGTGACAGATACGCAGTATTTT.

The rearrangement joins TRBV6-6 to TRBJ2-7; 10 bases line up with TRBD2. CDR1 and CDR2 from the germline V gene are MNHNY and SVGAGI (reference sequence). The CDR3 contains 16 residues. Trimming removed 0 bases from V and 3 bases from J; junction bases left unmatched: 5. Written as DNA, the CDR3 is TGTGCCAGCAGTTACTCCGCTAGCGGGGGCCTCTACGAGCAGTACGTC. As protein: CASSYSASGGLYEQYV.

The genes are TRBV5-3 and TRBJ2-2; possible D gene TRBD2, 5 bases. TRBV5-3 is marked as an open reading frame, function uncertain. The CDR3 runs to 15 residues. Trimming shortened V by 3 bases and J by 3 bases, and 12 bases separated the two germline ends. This CDR3 reads CARSYAGLDTGELFF. Written as DNA, the CDR3 is TGTGCCAGAAGCTATGCGGGTTTGGACACCGGGGAGCTGTTTTTT.

V is TRBV4-3 and J is TRBJ1-1; 8 positions match TRBD1. Germline CDR1 and CDR2: LGHNA and YSLEER. The CDR3 spans 15 residues. V lost 3 bases and J lost 6; bases outside the gene matches: 9. Here the CDR3 reads CASSHSIGQGSEAFF. The CDR3 DNA is TGCGCCAGCAGCCATTCCATTGGACAGGGCTCTGAAGCTTTCTTT.

The chain couples TRBV10-3 to TRBJ2-2; perhaps TRBD2 as D (5 bases). The germline V gene has CDR1 ENHRY and CDR2 SYGVKD. CDR3 length: 18 amino acids. Trimming removed 4 bases at V and 2 bases at J, with 20 bases between. This CDR3 is CAISAIFHRTGNTGELFF. The DNA of the CDR3 is TGTGCCATCAGTGCAATTTTCCATAGGACGGGAAACACCGGGGAGCTGTTTTTT.

The sample holds one count of this clone. This same CDR3 is encoded by further DNA sequences in the sample. The CDR3 loop reads CASSVSGGTDTQYF. The CDR3 DNA reads TGTGCCAGCAGTGTTAGCGGGGGCACAGATACGCAGTATTTT. The chain employs TRBV6-4 and TRBJ2-3, with 8 positions matching TRBD2. V lost 4 bases and J lost 1; bases outside the gene matches: 1. This CDR3 region has 14 residues. In germline, CDR1 is MRHNA, CDR2 SNTAGT.

Worth noting for this clone: The sample has other DNA sequences that encode this CDR3 too. The rearrangement joins TRBV19 to TRBJ1-5; possible D gene TRBD1, 5 bases. The CDR3 extends over 14 amino acids. Germline CDR1 and CDR2: LNHDA and SQIVND (reference sequence). The V end was cut by 3 bases, the J end by 4 bases, with 10 bases between. The CDR3 spells CASSIGRGNQPQHF. Written as DNA, the CDR3 is TGTGCCAGTAGTATCGGACGGGGGAATCAGCCCCAGCATTTT.

This rearrangement joins TRBV27 to TRBJ1-3, with D perhaps TRBD1 (6 bases). Deletions cut 6 bases from V and 3 bases from J, with 9 bases between. Germline V CDR1 and CDR2: MNHEY, SMNVEV (reference sequence). The CDR3 extends over 13 amino acids. This CDR3 reads CASSGTFGNTIYF. The CDR3 nucleotides read TGTGCCAGCAGCGGGACATTTGGAAACACCATATATTTT.

V usage is TRBV7-2 and J usage is TRBJ2-1; 9 nucleotides match TRBD1. This CDR3 spans 15 amino acids. From germline, CDR1 is SGHTA and CDR2 FQGNSA. After removal of 2 bases from V and 6 bases from J, the junction contained 5 bases not matched to a gene. The CDR3 DNA follows: TGTGCCAGCAGCTTAAGACAGGGGGGGATCAATGAGCAGTTCTTC. Its protein is CASSLRQGGINEQFF.